This T cell receptor beta chain was profiled in a study of blood T cell repertoires in COVID-19. Study at large: Sources were T cells, B-cell-depleted T cells, or PBMCs; the material itself was cDNA or gDNA.

Germline V gene data show CDR1 as KGHSH and CDR2 as LQKENI. The CDR3 loop spans 13 amino acids. Deletions cut 6 bases from V and 4 bases from J, with 9 bases between. The assay was immunoSEQ multiplex PCR, and TCRdb's table has in-frame clones only and misses some. The table lists about 200,000 clones, 80% to 90% of them singletons. This clonotype was obtained from a man at least 80 years old with acute or convalescent COVID-19. This chain joins TRBV18 and TRBJ1-4, with no clear D. Sample: peripheral blood. The CDR3: CASSGNINEKLFF. CDR3 nucleotide sequence: TGTGCCAGCTCCGGGAACATTAATGAAAAACTGTTTTTT.